These 9 T cell receptor beta chains were sequenced from one sample in a study of cytomegalovirus exposure and HLA in healthy donors. PCR used 60 Vbeta primers and 13 Jbeta primers. The repertoire was sequenced with immunoSEQ multiplex PCR; TCRdb's copy has only in-frame clones and lacks some. The data show around 140,000 clones, around 82% seen once. Sequenced sample: PBMCs. All receptors come from a man aged 50 to 59 in good health and CMV-seronegative.

This clone has just a few counts. The rearrangement links TRBV7-9 to TRBJ1-2; TRBD1 might be the D (6 bases). CDR3 size: 12 residues. V was shortened by 5 bases and J by 7 bases, with 11 bases between the two germline ends. Germline V gives CDR1 SEHNR, CDR2 FQNEAQ (reference sequence). The CDR3 nucleotides are TGTGCCAGCAGCCCGGGACAAAGTGGCTACACCTTC. Its translation is CASSPGQSGYTF.

The CDR3 nucleotides read TGTGCCAGCAGCTTAGGCCCCGGGATTCTTGAAGCTTTCTTT. It is translated as CASSLGPGILEAFF. The V call is TRBV13, the J call TRBJ1-1; no reliable D call. Germline V gene data show CDR1 as PRHDT and CDR2 as FYEKMQ (reference sequence). This CDR3 spans 14 amino acids. Trimming took 0 bases from V and 7 from J, leaving 12 bases between them.

The chain employs TRBV11-3 and TRBJ2-7; TRBD2 agrees at 10 bases. V shed 5 bases, J shed 4 bases, and the junction held 11 bases outside the gene matches. CDR3 length: 16 amino acids. Germline CDR1 is SGHNT and CDR2 is YENEEA. CDR3 region: CASSRGGPSGSYEQYF. The CDR3 nucleotides are TGTGCCAGCAGCCGTGGAGGGCCTAGCGGGAGTTACGAGCAGTACTTC.

The chain recombines TRBV5-1 with TRBJ2-3, with 9 bases identical to TRBD1. The J segment lost 9 bases and the V segment lost 0 bases, leaving 8 bases of the junction unmatched. The CDR3 length is 15 residues. CDR1 and CDR2 from the germline V gene are SGHRS and YFSETQ. The CDR3 DNA reads TGCGCCAGCAGCTTGGGGGGACAGGGTAGAGGAACGCAGTATTTT. Protein product: CASSLGGQGRGTQYF.

The J gene is TRBJ1-1, the V gene TRBV5-1, with D hard to call. The V and J ends lost 0 bases and 5 bases respectively, with 14 bases between them. Germline V gene data show CDR1 as SGHRS and CDR2 as YFSETQ. There are 15 residues in the CDR3. The CDR3 nucleotides read TGCGCCAGCAGCTTGGGGTCGGGGTCGGGGACTGAAGCTTTCTTT. Residues: CASSLGSGSGTEAFF.

CDR3 DNA sequence: TGCGCCAGCAGCTCGGGACAGGGGAACACCGGGGAGCTGTTTTTT. It codes for CASSSGQGNTGELFF. The rearrangement joins TRBV5-1 to TRBJ2-2; 9 bases align to TRBD1. The V and J ends lost 3 bases and 1 base, in that order; junction bases with no gene match: 1. The CDR3 runs to 15 residues. Germline CDR1 is SGHRS and CDR2 is YFSETQ.

This clone was seen a handful of times. The chain employs TRBV19 and TRBJ1-5, with a tentative D call TRBD1 (5 bases). The CDR3 contains 13 residues. The germline V gene encodes CDR1 LNHDA and CDR2 SQIVND (reference sequence). V was cut by 10 bases and J by 2 bases, with 12 bases left in between. The CDR3, as DNA: TGTGCCACCGGCATACAGGGCAATCAGCCCCAGCATTTT. This sequence encodes CATGIQGNQPQHF.

This clone was recorded once. The rearrangement joins TRBV7-2 to TRBJ2-7, with D possibly matching TRBD2 (5 bases). This CDR3 comprises 14 residues. Germline V gene sequence: CDR1 SGHTA, CDR2 FQGNSA. With 7 bases removed from V and 1 base from J, the gap between germline ends came to 14 bases. CDR3 residues: CASTSTGGSYEQYF. The CDR3 DNA reads TGTGCCAGCACCTCTACTGGCGGGTCCTACGAGCAGTACTTC.

The rearrangement joins TRBV5-4 to TRBJ1-5, with 10 bases identical to TRBD1. The ends lost 4 bases at V and 5 bases at J; junction bases unmatched: 6. The CDR3 has 15 amino acids. Germline CDR1 reads SGHNT; CDR2 reads YYREEE (reference sequence). CDR3: CASSRDRGLDQPQHF. CDR3 coding DNA: TGTGCCAGCAGCCGGGACAGGGGCCTAGATCAGCCCCAGCATTTT.